This is a list of T cell receptor beta chains from one sample in a study of blood T cell repertoires in COVID-19. Some clones are missing from TCRdb's copy, which holds only in-frame ones; the method was immunoSEQ multiplex PCR. This sample yields 140,000 to 150,000 clones, of which around 88% are seen a single time; about 3.2% belongs to the top ten. The specimen sequenced was peripheral blood. The receptors originated from a man aged 55 to 70 with active or convalescent COVID-19. The conserved cysteine and the conserved F or W are not part of the CDR3 here.

TRBV20-1	TRBJ1-1	SARGGTEAF
TRBV7-3	TRBJ2-1	ASSFRLAGPGLGNEQF
TRBV3-1/TRBV3-2	TRBJ2-3	ASSQGNGRTSDTQY
TRBV4-3	TRBJ1-2	ASSQALGRGYGYT
TRBV7-9	TRBJ2-3	ASSSWTSGSDTQY
TRBV6-5	TRBJ1-2	ASSPEGQGRSYT
TRBV19	TRBJ2-1	ATLDRAGGDSEQF
TRBV27	TRBJ2-2	ASTAAGAGTGELF
TRBV6-2/TRBV6-3	TRBJ2-5	ASSYSGQGARETQY
TRBV2	TRBJ2-2	ASSTVVTGELF
TRBV7-9	TRBJ2-7	ASSSQGYEQY
TRBV30	TRBJ2-5	AWSDLPGQGQETQY
TRBV24-1	TRBJ2-6	ATAAGSGGANVLT
TRBV11-3	TRBJ1-2	ASSLGGDSPNYGYT
TRBV5-4	TRBJ1-5	ASSLGGQGGNQPQH
TRBV5-4	TRBJ2-2	ASSFGTSDTGELF
TRBV19	TRBJ1-4	ASSIEDRKLF
TRBV27	TRBJ1-1	ASSFGTGGTEAF
TRBV9	TRBJ1-1	ASSVEGAMNTEAF
TRBV6-2/TRBV6-3	TRBJ2-5	ASSRDRRETQY
TRBV2	TRBJ1-1	ASSPTGNTEAF
TRBV2	TRBJ2-3	ASKPQRGGTDTQY
TRBV3-1/TRBV3-2	TRBJ2-2	ASRYTRTGGHTGELF
TRBV18	TRBJ2-3	ASSPGAGPDTQY
TRBV5-1	TRBJ1-1	ASSPPGGIANTEAF
TRBV12-5	TRBJ1-1	ASGLVPGTEAF
TRBV19	TRBJ2-7	ASSIGPGTGIYEQY
TRBV4-3	TRBJ1-3	ASSQVGLGNTIY
TRBV9	TRBJ1-6	ASSPQGVESSPLH
TRBV5-6	TRBJ1-4	ASSFGQGAVDEKLF
TRBV28	TRBJ1-5	ASSFRATGGGGQPQH
TRBV2	TRBJ2-1	ASSGDSGRWSEQF
TRBV9	TRBJ2-7	ASSVEQQGITSGVSYEQY
TRBV30	TRBJ1-2	AWTEIGGPGRTVGGYT
TRBV7-8	TRBJ2-5	ASSLGYRRGLETQY
TRBV10-3	TRBJ2-2	AIRTSGDTGELF
TRBV5-1	TRBJ2-1	ASSSSGVNEQF
TRBV3-1/TRBV3-2	TRBJ1-2	ASSQGSSRGYT
TRBV9	TRBJ1-2	ASSVATGNYGYT
TRBV18	TRBJ1-6	ASSPRVSDSPLH
TRBV11-3	TRBJ2-3	ASSSRGGTDTQY
TRBV10-3	TRBJ1-2	AIRGRTDYGYT
TRBV11-2	TRBJ2-7	ASRQYYEQY
TRBV2	TRBJ1-1	ATRGQDLPEAF
TRBV7-2	TRBJ1-1	ASSIRVNTEAF
TRBV29-1	TRBJ1-1	SARMDGAGGEEAF
TRBV5-1	TRBJ2-5	ASSPGGDQETQY